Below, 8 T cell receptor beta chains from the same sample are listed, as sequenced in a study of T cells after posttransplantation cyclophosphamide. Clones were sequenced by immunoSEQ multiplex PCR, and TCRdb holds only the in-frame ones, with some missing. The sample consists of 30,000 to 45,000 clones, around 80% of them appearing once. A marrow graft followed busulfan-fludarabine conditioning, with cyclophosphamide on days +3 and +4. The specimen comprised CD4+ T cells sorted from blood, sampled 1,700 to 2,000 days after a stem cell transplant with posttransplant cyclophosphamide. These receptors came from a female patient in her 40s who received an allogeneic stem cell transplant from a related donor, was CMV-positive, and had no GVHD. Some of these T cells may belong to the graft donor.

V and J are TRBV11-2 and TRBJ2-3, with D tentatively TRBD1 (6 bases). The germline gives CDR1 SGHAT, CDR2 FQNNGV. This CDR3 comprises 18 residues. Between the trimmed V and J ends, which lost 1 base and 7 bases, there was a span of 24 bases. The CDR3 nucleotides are TGTGCCAGCAGCTTAGCGGGCAGGGGCGGGTTAGCTGTTCATACGCAGTATTTT. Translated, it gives CASSLAGRGGLAVHTQYF.

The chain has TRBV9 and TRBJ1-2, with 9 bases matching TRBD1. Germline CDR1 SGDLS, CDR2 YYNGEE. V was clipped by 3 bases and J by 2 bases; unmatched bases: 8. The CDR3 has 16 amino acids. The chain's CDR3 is CASSATIGTGNYGYTF. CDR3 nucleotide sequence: TGTGCCAGCAGCGCCACAATTGGGACAGGGAACTATGGCTACACCTTC. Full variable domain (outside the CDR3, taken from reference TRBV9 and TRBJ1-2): DSGVTQTPKHLITATGQRVTLRCSPRSGDLSVYWYQQSLDQGLQFLIQYYNGEERAKGNILERFSAQQFPDLHSELNLSSLELGDSALYFCASSATIGTGNYGYTFGSGTRLTVV.

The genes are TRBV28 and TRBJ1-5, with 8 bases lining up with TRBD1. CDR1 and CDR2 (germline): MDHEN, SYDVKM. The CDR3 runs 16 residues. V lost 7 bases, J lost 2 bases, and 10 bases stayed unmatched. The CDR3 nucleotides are TGTGCCAGCACTAAGACGGGGACAGGAGGCAATCAGCCCCAGCATTTT. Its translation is CASTKTGTGGNQPQHF.

CDR3 coding DNA: TGTGCCAGCAGCTTAGACGGAGAGAACCGGGAGCTGTTTTTT. Translating it yields CASSLDGENRELFF. The gene calls are TRBV7-2 and TRBJ2-2; the D is unclear. CDR1 is SGHTA, CDR2 FQGNSA, per germline. V lost 1 base and J lost 9, with 12 bases in between. This CDR3 has 14 amino acids. Complete variable domain (other parts from reference TRBV7-2 and TRBJ2-2): GAGVSQSPSNKVTEKGKDVELRCDPISGHTALYWYRQSLGQGLEFLIYFQGNSAPDKSGLPSDRFSAERTGGSVSTLTIQRTQQEDSAVYLCASSLDGENRELFFGEGSRLTVL.

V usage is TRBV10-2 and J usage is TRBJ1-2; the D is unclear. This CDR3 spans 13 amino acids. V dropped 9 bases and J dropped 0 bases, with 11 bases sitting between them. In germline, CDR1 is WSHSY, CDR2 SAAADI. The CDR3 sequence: CASTGRTNYGYTF. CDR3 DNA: TGCGCCAGTACCGGGAGAACTAACTATGGCTACACCTTC.

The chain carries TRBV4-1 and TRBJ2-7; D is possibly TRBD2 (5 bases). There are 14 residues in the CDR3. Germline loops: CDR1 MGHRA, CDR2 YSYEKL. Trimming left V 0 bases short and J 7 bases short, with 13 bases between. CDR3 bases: TGCGCCAGCAGCCAAGAGGACTCCCGAGGGGAGCAGTACTTC. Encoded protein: CASSQEDSRGEQYF.

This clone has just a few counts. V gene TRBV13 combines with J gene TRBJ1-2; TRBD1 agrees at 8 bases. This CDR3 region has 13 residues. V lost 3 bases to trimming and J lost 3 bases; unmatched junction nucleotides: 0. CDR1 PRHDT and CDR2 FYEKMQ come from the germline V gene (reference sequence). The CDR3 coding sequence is TGTGCCAGCAGCTTGGGACAGGACTATGGCTACACCTTC. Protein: CASSLGQDYGYTF.

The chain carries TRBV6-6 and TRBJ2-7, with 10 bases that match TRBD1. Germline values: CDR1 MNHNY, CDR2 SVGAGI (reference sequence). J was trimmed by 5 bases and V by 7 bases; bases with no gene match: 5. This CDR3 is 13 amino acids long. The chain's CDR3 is CASNDRGQDEQYF. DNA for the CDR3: TGTGCCAGCAATGACAGGGGGCAGGACGAGCAGTACTTC.